A single sample gave rise to the 7 T cell receptor beta chains below, sequenced in a study of blood T cell repertoires in COVID-19 (dated by TCRdb to 2019 to 2021). The library was built by means of the immunoSEQ multiplex PCR assay. TCRdb carries this immuneACCESS record with in-frame sequences only. Its versions omit some clonotypes, under half of them owing to an unresolved V gene in the studies checked, with the rest unexplained. This sample comprises 85,000 to 100,000 clones, roughly 80% of them detected only once. Approximately 4.6% of the sample belongs to the ten largest clones. The sequenced material came from peripheral blood. Receptors originate from a man older than 75 with COVID-19, enrolled during active disease.

V is TRBV24-1 and J is TRBJ2-1, with TRBD1 matching over 8 bases. The V and J ends lost 6 bases and 7 bases, in that order; junction bases with no gene match: 10. Germline V gene lookup returns CDR1 KGHDR and CDR2 SFDVKD. The length of the CDR3 is 15 residues. CDR3 coding DNA: TGTGCCACCAGTATCCCAGGGGGCGATTTGAATGAGCAGTTCTTC. This codes for CATSIPGGDLNEQFF.

V and J are TRBV5-1 and TRBJ2-1; perhaps TRBD2 as D (6 bases). Germline V CDR1 and CDR2: SGHRS, YFSETQ. The ends were cut back, 6 bases at V and 5 bases at J, with 18 bases in the middle. This CDR3 region has 15 residues. The CDR3 loop is CASTGLPSNNNEQFF. CDR3 in DNA: TGCGCCAGCACGGGACTCCCGTCCAACAACAATGAGCAGTTCTTC.

V is TRBV7-3 and J is TRBJ2-1, with D possibly being TRBD2 (5 bases). Trimming removed 5 bases at V and 5 bases at J, with 13 bases between. CDR1 SGHTA and CDR2 FQGTGA come from the germline V gene. CDR3 length: 14 amino acids. The DNA for the CDR3 is TGTGCCAGCAGCCGAGATTACGGGGACAATGAGCAGTTCTTC. Translation gives CASSRDYGDNEQFF.

The chain is built from TRBV3-1 (or the pseudogene TRBV3-2) and TRBJ2-3, with D perhaps matching TRBD2 (6 bases). Trimming removed 3 bases from V and 4 bases from J, with 11 bases in between. Germline values: CDR1 LGHDT, CDR2 YNNKEL (reference sequence). The CDR3 loop spans 14 amino acids. The CDR3 DNA reads TGTGCCAGCAGCCACCCGGGGAGGTCAGATACGCAGTATTTT. Residues: CASSHPGRSDTQYF.

This clone was observed once. The chain joins TRBV29-1 to TRBJ2-3; a weak D match, TRBD2 (5 bases). Trimming took 5 bases from V and 0 from J, leaving 9 bases between them. Looked up from germline, CDR1 is SQVTM and CDR2 is ANQGSEA. The CDR3 has 13 residues. As DNA, the CDR3 is TGCAGCGTTAGCGGCTCCAGCACAGATACGCAGTATTTT. Translation gives CSVSGSSTDTQYF.

The CDR3 loop reads CATIGLASNEQFF. In DNA, the CDR3 is TGTGCCACCATTGGACTAGCTTCAAATGAGCAGTTCTTC. The V gene is TRBV6-5, the J gene TRBJ2-1, with TRBD2 identical over 8 bases. The CDR3 consists of 13 residues. V dropped 10 bases and J dropped 7; count of bases not matched to a gene: 9. CDR1 and CDR2 (germline): MNHEY, SVGAGI.

This clone was counted once. The chain links TRBV19 to TRBJ1-2; tentative D call: TRBD1 (6 bases). The CDR3 consists of 14 residues. V dropped 5 bases and J dropped 2 bases, with 12 bases sitting between them. CDR1 and CDR2 from the germline V gene are LNHDA and SQIVND (reference sequence). The CDR3 region has the DNA TGTGCCAGTAGTTTCGTAGACAGGAACTATGGCTACACCTTC. Translating it yields CASSFVDRNYGYTF.